The 23 T cell receptor beta chains below come from one sample, sequenced in a study of cytomegalovirus exposure and HLA in healthy donors. Primers for the PCR totalled 60 Vbeta and 13 Jbeta. Produced via immunoSEQ multiplex PCR; TCRdb's table is partial and in-frame only. This sample's table reports under 120,000 clones. Material for sequencing was PBMCs. Receptor source: a man aged 45-65 years in good health and CMV-seronegative.

DNA for the CDR3: TGTGCCAGTCGCAACAGGGTCTACCCTGAAGCTTTCTTT. It yields the protein CASRNRVYPEAFF. The rearrangement uses TRBV19 and TRBJ1-1; the D gene is possibly TRBD1 (6 bases). The CDR3 runs 13 residues. Germline values: CDR1 LNHDA, CDR2 SQIVND (reference sequence). With 8 bases removed from V and 6 bases from J, the gap between germline ends came to 16 bases.

The gene calls are TRBV10-2 and TRBJ2-3, with unresolved D. Trimming took off 5 bases at V and 6 bases at J, with 9 bases between the two ends. The germline V gene encodes CDR1 WSHSY and CDR2 SAAADI. The CDR3 consists of 12 residues. This chain's CDR3 is CASSNYLDTQYF. As DNA, the CDR3 is TGCGCCAGCAGTAACTACCTTGATACGCAGTATTTT.

The chain carries TRBV14 and TRBJ1-2; D not resolved. Trimming shortened V by 1 base and J by 5 bases, and 8 bases separated the two germline ends. Germline V gene data show CDR1 as SGHDN and CDR2 as FVKESK. CDR3 length: 13 amino acids. The CDR3 DNA reads TGTGCCAGCAGCCAAGGGAGAACGTATGGCTACACCTTC. It specifies CASSQGRTYGYTF.

This rearrangement joins TRBV19 to TRBJ2-1, with 8 positions matching TRBD2. CDR1 is LNHDA and CDR2 is SQIVND in the germline V gene (reference sequence). The CDR3 contains 15 residues. The junction had 0 bases not matched to a gene; V was cut back by 0 bases and J by 2 bases. Here the CDR3 reads CASSIDSGAYNEQFF. In nucleotides, the CDR3 is TGTGCCAGTAGTATAGATAGCGGGGCCTACAATGAGCAGTTCTTC.

The chain combines TRBV9 with TRBJ2-6; TRBD1 agrees at 10 bases. From germline, CDR1 is SGDLS and CDR2 YYNGEE. The length of the CDR3 is 19 residues. Unmatched junction bases numbered 14, after V lost 4 bases and J lost 4 bases. The DNA of the CDR3 is TGTGCCAGCAGCTCCAGAGGGGACAGGGGAAATTCAGGGGCCAACGTCCTGACTTTC. It is translated as CASSSRGDRGNSGANVLTF.

This chain connects TRBV2 to TRBJ1-2; D is unresolved. Germline V CDR1 and CDR2: SNHLY, FYNNEI. The CDR3 is made up of 15 amino acids. With 3 bases removed from V and 0 bases from J, the gap between germline ends came to 11 bases. DNA of the CDR3: TGTGCCAGCAGTGACCCGGCCGGAGCTAACTATGGCTACACCTTC. This sequence encodes CASSDPAGANYGYTF.

The rearrangement joins TRBV19 to TRBJ1-1; D gene uncertain. CDR1 and CDR2 (germline): LNHDA, SQIVND (reference sequence). The length of the CDR3 is 13 residues. V was shortened by 6 bases and J by 1 base, with 9 bases between the two germline ends. CDR3 nucleotides: TGTGCCAGTAGCGGGGTATCGAACACTGAAGCTTTCTTT. Its translation is CASSGVSNTEAFF.

The chain links TRBV5-4 to TRBJ1-2; 7 nucleotides match TRBD1. The V gene end was trimmed by 4 bases and the J gene end by 4 bases; junction bases not matched to a gene: 10. The germline V gene encodes CDR1 SGHNT and CDR2 YYREEE (reference sequence). This CDR3 has 15 amino acids. For the CDR3, the DNA is TGTGCCAGCAGCGTACCCACGGGACAGATCTATGGCTACACCTTC. This encodes CASSVPTGQIYGYTF. The whole variable domain, filled in from reference TRBV5-4 and TRBJ1-2, reads ETGVTQSPTHLIKTRGQQVTLRCSSQSGHNTVSWYQQALGQGPQFIFQYYREEENGRGNFPPRFSGLQFPNYSSELNVNALELDDSALYLCASSVPTGQIYGYTFGSGTRLTVV.

The chain employs TRBV4-2 and TRBJ2-7; 9 nucleotides line up with TRBD2. The CDR3 consists of 18 residues. V was clipped by 2 bases and J by 5 bases; unmatched bases: 16. Germline assignment: CDR1 LGHNA and CDR2 YNFKEQ. The CDR3, as DNA: TGTGCCAGCAGCCAATCCAGCCTTACCGGGACTAGCCCAAACGAGCAGTACTTC. Its protein product is CASSQSSLTGTSPNEQYF.

This rearrangement joins TRBV5-1 to TRBJ1-1, with D perhaps matching TRBD1 (5 bases). CDR3 length: 14 residues. The germline gives CDR1 SGHRS, CDR2 YFSETQ. V was trimmed by 0 bases and J by 4 bases, leaving 10 bases between them. The CDR3, as DNA: TGCGCCAGCAGCTTGGGAGCAGGGCTCACTGAAGCTTTCTTT. Amino acids: CASSLGAGLTEAFF.

V gene TRBV5-1 combines with J gene TRBJ1-1; 8 bases agree with TRBD1. The CDR3 covers 16 residues. With 4 bases clipped from V and 4 bases from J, the junction kept 12 bases outside the gene matches. In germline, CDR1 is SGHRS, CDR2 YFSETQ. CDR3 nucleotide sequence: TGCGCCAGCAGCGTGGGTCCCAGGGGGCAGGGCACTGAAGCTTTCTTT. This encodes CASSVGPRGQGTEAFF.

As regards this clone: This CDR3 is also generated by other DNA sequences in the sample. This chain connects TRBV18 to TRBJ2-3, with 7 bases matching TRBD2. The CDR3 is 15 residues long. The V gene's germline CDR1 is KGHSH and CDR2 LQKENI. Losses at the gene ends were 3 bases for V and 1 base for J; bases not matched to a gene: 4. The CDR3 loop is CASSPMAGGTDTQYF. In DNA form, the CDR3 reads TGTGCCAGCTCACCTATGGCGGGGGGCACAGATACGCAGTATTTT.

The V call is TRBV5-5, the J call TRBJ1-2; D unresolved. Deletions cut 2 bases from V and 5 bases from J, with 13 bases between. The CDR3 has 14 residues. The germline V gene has CDR1 SGHKS and CDR2 YYEKEE (reference sequence). CDR3 in amino acids: CASSFEGNYYGYTF. The CDR3 bases are TGTGCCAGCAGCTTTGAGGGAAACTATTATGGCTACACCTTC.

The chain uses TRBV4-1 and TRBJ1-2; D is perhaps TRBD1 (5 bases). This CDR3 spans 16 amino acids. V was clipped by 0 bases and J by 8 bases, with 19 bases between them. Per the germline V gene, CDR1 is MGHRA and CDR2 is YSYEKL. The CDR3 DNA reads as TGCGCCAGCAGCCAAGATCCCCCTCCCCGGCGGGGCGGCTACACCTTC. As protein: CASSQDPPPRRGGYTF.

The chain carries TRBV7-9 and TRBJ2-1, with D perhaps TRBD2 (6 bases). Deletions cut 11 bases from V and 6 bases from J, with 14 bases between. The CDR3 is 12 residues long. Germline V CDR1 and CDR2: SEHNR, FQNEAQ (reference sequence). The CDR3 protein is CAGRSARNEQFF. The DNA of the CDR3 is TGTGCCGGGAGGAGCGCACGCAATGAGCAGTTCTTC.

The V gene is TRBV7-9, the J gene TRBJ2-7; TRBD2 matches 7 bases. V gave up 3 bases and J gave up 11 bases; unmatched junction bases: 7. Germline loops: CDR1 SEHNR, CDR2 FQNEAQ (reference sequence). CDR3 length equals 12 residues. CDR3 sequence: CASSFTSAIKYF. In DNA form, the CDR3 reads TGTGCCAGCAGCTTTACTAGCGCGATTAAGTACTTC.

The chain joins TRBV13 to TRBJ1-2; 10 nucleotides agree with TRBD1. The CDR3 has 17 amino acids. With 1 base clipped from V and 6 bases from J, the junction kept 11 bases outside the gene matches. CDR1 PRHDT and CDR2 FYEKMQ come from the germline V gene (reference sequence). CDR3 coding DNA: TGTGCCAGCAGCTTAGAACTGGCCGGAGGGACAGGGGATGGCTACACCTTC. Amino acid sequence: CASSLELAGGTGDGYTF.

The chain combines TRBV19 with TRBJ2-3, with TRBD1 matching 8 bases. Germline V lookup: CDR1 LNHDA, CDR2 SQIVND (reference sequence). The CDR3 consists of 16 residues. J lost 9 bases, V lost 5 bases, and 16 bases had no gene match. CDR3 in DNA: TGTGCCAGTAGTCCCGGTGGGACAGGTTTATTCGGAACGCAGTATTTT. Its translation: CASSPGGTGLFGTQYF.

The J gene is TRBJ2-5, the V gene TRBV7-2; 8 positions match TRBD2. Trimming at V came to 1 base and at J to 5 bases, leaving 6 bases not matched to a gene. Germline CDR1 SGHTA, CDR2 FQGNSA. The CDR3 extends over 15 amino acids. CDR3 in amino acids: CASSLVGLVEETQYF. The DNA of the CDR3 is TGTGCCAGCAGCTTAGTGGGACTAGTAGAGGAGACCCAGTACTTC.

J is TRBJ1-6 and V is TRBV4-3; D gene uncertain. V shed 0 bases and J shed 11 bases, with 14 bases lying between them. The CDR3 spans 15 residues. Germline CDR1 is LGHNA and CDR2 is YSLEER. CDR3 in amino acids: CASSQDWPSRAPLHF. CDR3 nucleotide sequence: TGCGCCAGCAGCCAAGATTGGCCCTCCCGGGCACCCCTCCACTTT.

The gene calls are TRBV5-1 and TRBJ1-1; D might be TRBD1 (5 bases). The CDR3 is 14 amino acids. The ends were cut back, 4 bases at V and 2 bases at J, with 12 bases in the middle. Germline V CDR1 and CDR2: SGHRS, YFSETQ. This CDR3 is CASSLEGLNTEAFF. The CDR3 DNA sequence: TGCGCCAGCAGCCTGGAGGGGCTCAACACTGAAGCTTTCTTT.

The chain uses TRBV11-2 and TRBJ2-1, with a weak D call TRBD2 (6 bases). Germline V gene data show CDR1 as SGHAT and CDR2 as FQNNGV. CDR3 length: 17 residues. V dropped 2 bases and J dropped 0 bases, with 14 bases sitting between them. CDR3 sequence reads: CASSLTRAGSSYNEQFF. The DNA of the CDR3 is TGTGCCAGCAGCTTAACTCGCGCCGGGAGCTCCTACAATGAGCAGTTCTTC.

The chain carries TRBV5-1 and TRBJ1-1; tentative D call: TRBD1 (5 bases). V lost 4 bases and J lost 0, with 13 bases in between. CDR1 and CDR2 from the germline V gene are SGHRS and YFSETQ. The CDR3 has 15 residues. CDR3 residues: CASSPLGLLNTEAFF. The CDR3 DNA follows: TGCGCCAGCAGCCCCCTGGGACTTCTGAACACTGAAGCTTTCTTT.